Listed below are T cell receptor beta chains from one sample, sequenced in a study of T cell responses to AZD1222 COVID-19 vaccine. TCRdb keeps only in-frame clones here, not all; method: immunoSEQ multiplex PCR. In the table there are about 120,000 clones, approximately 83% of which are singletons. Sequencing was performed on peripheral blood, taken on day 0 of AZD1222 vaccination. These receptor sequences come from an adult in good health. CDR3s include the opening cysteine and the closing phenylalanine or tryptophan. D genes are given only for firm matches. Clone sizes are given selectively: once, few, many, or a class where the clone is expanded.

.	TRBV19	TRBJ2-7	TRBD2	CASSIRLAGEFYEQYF
.	TRBV3-1/TRBV3-2	TRBJ2-3	.	CASAPTGQPTDTQYF
.	TRBV24-1	TRBJ2-2	.	CATRTENTGELFF
.	TRBV27	TRBJ2-5	.	CASSFSGWGQETQYF
.	TRBV6-4	TRBJ2-7	TRBD2	CASNTGLAGGFAYEQYF
.	TRBV7-6	TRBJ2-7	.	CASSPETGQYF
.	TRBV15	TRBJ2-3	TRBD2	CATSPNRAGGPTDTQYF
.	TRBV27	TRBJ2-2	.	CASSLRMDTGELFF
.	TRBV24-1	TRBJ2-3	.	CATSLAGDWSPFSTDTQYF
.	TRBV6-2/TRBV6-3	TRBJ2-7	.	CASSYQGRSYEQYF
.	TRBV11-2	TRBJ2-2	TRBD2	CASSRPGLAGGGELFF
.	TRBV14	TRBJ1-2	TRBD1	CASSIDRVGYTF
.	TRBV30	TRBJ2-2	TRBD2	CAWSELAGGNGELFF
.	TRBV3-1/TRBV3-2	TRBJ2-7	.	CASSQGAGLVYEQYF
once	TRBV7-8	TRBJ2-7	TRBD2	CASSLGAGGVYEQYF
.	TRBV19	TRBJ1-1	.	CASSIGLLNTEAFF